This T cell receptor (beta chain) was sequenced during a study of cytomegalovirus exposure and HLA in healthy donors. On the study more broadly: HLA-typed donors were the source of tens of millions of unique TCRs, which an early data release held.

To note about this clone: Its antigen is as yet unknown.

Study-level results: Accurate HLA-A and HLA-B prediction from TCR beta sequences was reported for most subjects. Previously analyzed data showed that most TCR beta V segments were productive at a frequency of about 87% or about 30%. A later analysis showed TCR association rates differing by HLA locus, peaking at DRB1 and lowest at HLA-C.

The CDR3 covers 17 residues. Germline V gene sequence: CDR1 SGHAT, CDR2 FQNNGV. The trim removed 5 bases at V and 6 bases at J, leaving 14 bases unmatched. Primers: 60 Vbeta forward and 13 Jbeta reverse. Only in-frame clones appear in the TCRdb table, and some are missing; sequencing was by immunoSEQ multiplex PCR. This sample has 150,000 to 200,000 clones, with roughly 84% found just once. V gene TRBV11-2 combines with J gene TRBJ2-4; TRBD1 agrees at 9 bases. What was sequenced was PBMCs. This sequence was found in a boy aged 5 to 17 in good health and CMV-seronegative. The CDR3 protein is CASSPTPGQGRGNIQYF. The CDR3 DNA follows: TGTGCCAGCAGCCCAACTCCGGGACAGGGCAGGGGAAACATTCAGTACTTC. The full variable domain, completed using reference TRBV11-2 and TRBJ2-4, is EAGVAQSPRYKIIEKRQSVAFWCNPISGHATLYWYQQILGQGPKLLIQFQNNGVVDDSQLPKDRFSAERLKGVDSTLKIQPAKLEDSAVYLCASSPTPGQGRGNIQYFGAGTRLSVL.